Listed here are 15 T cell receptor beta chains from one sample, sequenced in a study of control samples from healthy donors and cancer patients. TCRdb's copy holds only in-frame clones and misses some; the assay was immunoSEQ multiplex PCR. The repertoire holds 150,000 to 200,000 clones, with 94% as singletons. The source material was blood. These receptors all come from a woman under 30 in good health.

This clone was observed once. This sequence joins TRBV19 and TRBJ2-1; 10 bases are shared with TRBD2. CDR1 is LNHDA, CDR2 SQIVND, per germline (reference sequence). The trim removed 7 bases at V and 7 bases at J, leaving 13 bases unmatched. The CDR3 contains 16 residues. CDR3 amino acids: CASTRLGAGGVNEQFF. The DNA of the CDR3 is TGTGCCAGTACCCGACTCGGAGCGGGGGGGGTGAATGAGCAGTTCTTC.

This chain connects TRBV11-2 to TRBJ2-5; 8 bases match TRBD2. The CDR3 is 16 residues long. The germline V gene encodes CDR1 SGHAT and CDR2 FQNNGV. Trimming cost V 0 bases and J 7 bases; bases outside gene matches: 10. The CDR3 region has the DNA TGTGCCAGCAGCTTAGATGATGGAGCGGGGGCGGGGACCCAGTACTTC. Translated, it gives CASSLDDGAGAGTQYF.

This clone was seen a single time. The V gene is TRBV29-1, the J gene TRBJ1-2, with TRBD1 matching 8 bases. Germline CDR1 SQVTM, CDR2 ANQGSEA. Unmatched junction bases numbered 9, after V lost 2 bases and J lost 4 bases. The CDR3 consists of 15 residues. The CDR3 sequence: CSVEIGTGMTYGYTF. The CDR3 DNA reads TGCAGCGTTGAAATCGGGACAGGCATGACCTATGGCTACACCTTC.

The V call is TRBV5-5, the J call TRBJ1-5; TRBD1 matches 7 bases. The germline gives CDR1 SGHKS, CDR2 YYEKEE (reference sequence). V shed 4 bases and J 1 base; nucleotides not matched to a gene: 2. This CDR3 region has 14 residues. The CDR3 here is CASSVDRSNQPQHF. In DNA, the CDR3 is TGTGCCAGCAGCGTGGACAGGAGCAATCAGCCCCAGCATTTT.

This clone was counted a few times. CDR3 amino acids: CATSDLTGGSYNEQFF. The CDR3 DNA reads as TGTGCCACCAGTGATCTCACTGGGGGCTCCTACAATGAGCAGTTCTTC. The chain joins TRBV24-1 to TRBJ2-1; D possibly uses TRBD1 or TRBD2 (5 bases each). There are 16 residues in the CDR3. Between the trimmed V and J ends, which lost 3 bases and 0 bases, there was a span of 11 bases. Looked up from germline, CDR1 is KGHDR and CDR2 is SFDVKD.

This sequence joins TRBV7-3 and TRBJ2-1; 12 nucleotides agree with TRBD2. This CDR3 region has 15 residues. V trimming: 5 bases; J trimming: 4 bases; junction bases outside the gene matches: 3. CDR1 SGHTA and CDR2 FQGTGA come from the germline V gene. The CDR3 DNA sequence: TGTGCCAGCAGCCTAGCGGGGGGGACTTACAATGAGCAGTTCTTC. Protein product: CASSLAGGTYNEQFF.

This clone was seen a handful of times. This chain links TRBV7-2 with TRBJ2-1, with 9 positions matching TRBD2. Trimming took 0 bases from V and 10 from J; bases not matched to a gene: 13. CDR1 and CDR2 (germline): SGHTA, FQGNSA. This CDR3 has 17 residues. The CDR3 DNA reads TGTGCCAGCAGCTTAGCTCGCGCGGGAGGGCTACAGGGAGAGCAGTTCTTC. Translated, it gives CASSLARAGGLQGEQFF. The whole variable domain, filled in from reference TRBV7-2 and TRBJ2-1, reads GAGVSQSPSNKVTEKGKDVELRCDPISGHTALYWYRQSLGQGLEFLIYFQGNSAPDKSGLPSDRFSAERTGGSVSTLTIQRTQQEDSAVYLCASSLARAGGLQGEQFFGPGTRLTVL.

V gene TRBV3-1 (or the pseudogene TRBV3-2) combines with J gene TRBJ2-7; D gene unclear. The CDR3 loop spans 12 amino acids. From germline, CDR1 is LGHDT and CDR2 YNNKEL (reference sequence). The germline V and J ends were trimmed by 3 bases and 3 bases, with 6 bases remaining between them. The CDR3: CASSQGFYEQYF. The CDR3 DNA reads TGTGCCAGCAGCCAGGGTTTCTACGAGCAGTACTTC.

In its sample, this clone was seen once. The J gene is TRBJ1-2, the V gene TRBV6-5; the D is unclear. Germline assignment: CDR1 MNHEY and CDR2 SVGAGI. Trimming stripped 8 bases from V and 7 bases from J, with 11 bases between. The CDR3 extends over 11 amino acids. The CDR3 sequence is CASGSWPGYTF. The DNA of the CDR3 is TGTGCCAGCGGATCCTGGCCTGGCTACACCTTC.

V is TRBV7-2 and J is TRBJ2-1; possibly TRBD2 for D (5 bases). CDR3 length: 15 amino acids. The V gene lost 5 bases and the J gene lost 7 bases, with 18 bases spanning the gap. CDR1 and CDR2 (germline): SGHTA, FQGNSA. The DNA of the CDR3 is TGTGCCAGCAGCCATGTAAGCGCCAGAGGGAATGAGCAGTTCTTC. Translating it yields CASSHVSARGNEQFF.

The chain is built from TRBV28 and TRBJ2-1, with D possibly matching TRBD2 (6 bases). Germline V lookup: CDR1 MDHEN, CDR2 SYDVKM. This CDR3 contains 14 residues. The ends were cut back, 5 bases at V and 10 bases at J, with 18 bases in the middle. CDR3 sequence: CASSTNSGYGEQFF. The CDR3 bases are TGTGCCAGCAGTACTAATAGCGGATACGGGGAGCAGTTCTTC. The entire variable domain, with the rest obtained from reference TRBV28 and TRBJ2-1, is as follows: DVKVTQSSRYLVKRTGEKVFLECVQDMDHENMFWYRQDPGLGLRLIYFSYDVKMKEKGDIPEGYSVSREKKERFSLILESASTNQTSMYLCASSTNSGYGEQFFGPGTRLTVL.

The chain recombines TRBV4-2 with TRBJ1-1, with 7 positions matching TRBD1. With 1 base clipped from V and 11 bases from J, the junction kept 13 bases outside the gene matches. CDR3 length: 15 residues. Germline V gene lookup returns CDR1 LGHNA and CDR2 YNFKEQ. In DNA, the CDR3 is TGTGCCAGCAGCCAAGCCGGAATGACAGGGATGGTTGCTTTCTTT. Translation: CASSQAGMTGMVAFF.

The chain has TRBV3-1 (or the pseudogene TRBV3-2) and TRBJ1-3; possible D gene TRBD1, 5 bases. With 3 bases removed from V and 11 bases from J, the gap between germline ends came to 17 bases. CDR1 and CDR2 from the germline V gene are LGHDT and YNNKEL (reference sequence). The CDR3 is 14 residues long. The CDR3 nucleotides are TGTGCCAGCAGCCAGGGGGACGGGGGAGGATCCATATATTTT. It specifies CASSQGDGGGSIYF.

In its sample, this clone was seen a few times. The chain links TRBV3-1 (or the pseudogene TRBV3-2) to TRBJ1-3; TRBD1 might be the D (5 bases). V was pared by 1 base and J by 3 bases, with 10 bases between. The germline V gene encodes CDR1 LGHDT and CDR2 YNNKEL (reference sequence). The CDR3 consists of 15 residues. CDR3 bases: TGTGCCAGCAGCCAAGGCAGGGCAGGTGGAAACACCATATATTTT. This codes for CASSQGRAGGNTIYF.

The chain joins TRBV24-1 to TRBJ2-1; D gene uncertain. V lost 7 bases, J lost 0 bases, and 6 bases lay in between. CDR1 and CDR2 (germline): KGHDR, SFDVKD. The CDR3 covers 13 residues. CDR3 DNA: TGTGCCACCAGGGAGAGCTCCTACAATGAGCAGTTCTTC. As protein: CATRESSYNEQFF.